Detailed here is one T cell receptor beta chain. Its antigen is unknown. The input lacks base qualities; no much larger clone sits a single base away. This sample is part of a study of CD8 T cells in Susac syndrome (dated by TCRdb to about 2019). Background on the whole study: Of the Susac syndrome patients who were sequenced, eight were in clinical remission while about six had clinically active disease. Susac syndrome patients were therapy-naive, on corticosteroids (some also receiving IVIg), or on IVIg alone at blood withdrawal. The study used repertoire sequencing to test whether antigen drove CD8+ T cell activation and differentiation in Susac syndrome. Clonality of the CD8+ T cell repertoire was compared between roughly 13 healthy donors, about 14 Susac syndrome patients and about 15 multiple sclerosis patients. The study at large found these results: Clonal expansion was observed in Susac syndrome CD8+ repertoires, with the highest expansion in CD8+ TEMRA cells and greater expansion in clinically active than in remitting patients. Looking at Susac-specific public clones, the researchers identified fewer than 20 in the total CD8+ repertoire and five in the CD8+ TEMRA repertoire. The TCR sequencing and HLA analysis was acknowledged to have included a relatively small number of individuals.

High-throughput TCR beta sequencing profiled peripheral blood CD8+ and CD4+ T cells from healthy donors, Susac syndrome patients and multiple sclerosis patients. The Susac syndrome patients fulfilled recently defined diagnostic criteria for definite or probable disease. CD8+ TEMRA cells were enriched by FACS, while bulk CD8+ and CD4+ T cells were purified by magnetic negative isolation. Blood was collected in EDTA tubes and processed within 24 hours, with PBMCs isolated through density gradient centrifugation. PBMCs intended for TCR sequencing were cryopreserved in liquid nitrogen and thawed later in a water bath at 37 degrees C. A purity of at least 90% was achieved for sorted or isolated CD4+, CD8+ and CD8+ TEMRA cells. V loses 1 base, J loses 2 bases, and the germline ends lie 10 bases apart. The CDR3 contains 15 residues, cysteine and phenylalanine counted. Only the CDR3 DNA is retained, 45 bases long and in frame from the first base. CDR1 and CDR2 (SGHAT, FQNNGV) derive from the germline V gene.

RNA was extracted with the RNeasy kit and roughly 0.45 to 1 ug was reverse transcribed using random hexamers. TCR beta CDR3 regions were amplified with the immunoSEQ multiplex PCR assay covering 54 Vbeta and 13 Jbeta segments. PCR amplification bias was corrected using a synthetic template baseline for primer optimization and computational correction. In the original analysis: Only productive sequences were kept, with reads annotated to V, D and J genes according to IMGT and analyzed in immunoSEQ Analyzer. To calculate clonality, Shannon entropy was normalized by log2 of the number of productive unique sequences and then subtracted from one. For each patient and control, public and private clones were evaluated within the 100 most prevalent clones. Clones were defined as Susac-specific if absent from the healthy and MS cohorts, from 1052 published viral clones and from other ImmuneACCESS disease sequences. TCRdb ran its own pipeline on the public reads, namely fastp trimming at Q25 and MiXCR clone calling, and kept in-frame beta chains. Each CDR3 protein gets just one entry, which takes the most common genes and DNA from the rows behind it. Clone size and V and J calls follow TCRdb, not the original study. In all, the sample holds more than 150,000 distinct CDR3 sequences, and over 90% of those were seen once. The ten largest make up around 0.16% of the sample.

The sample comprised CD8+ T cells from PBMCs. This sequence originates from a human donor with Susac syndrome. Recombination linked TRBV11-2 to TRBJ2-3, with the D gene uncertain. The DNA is TGTGCCAGCAGCTTAGGGTTCAGCCCCACAGATACGCAGTATTTT. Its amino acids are CASSLGFSPTDTQYF.